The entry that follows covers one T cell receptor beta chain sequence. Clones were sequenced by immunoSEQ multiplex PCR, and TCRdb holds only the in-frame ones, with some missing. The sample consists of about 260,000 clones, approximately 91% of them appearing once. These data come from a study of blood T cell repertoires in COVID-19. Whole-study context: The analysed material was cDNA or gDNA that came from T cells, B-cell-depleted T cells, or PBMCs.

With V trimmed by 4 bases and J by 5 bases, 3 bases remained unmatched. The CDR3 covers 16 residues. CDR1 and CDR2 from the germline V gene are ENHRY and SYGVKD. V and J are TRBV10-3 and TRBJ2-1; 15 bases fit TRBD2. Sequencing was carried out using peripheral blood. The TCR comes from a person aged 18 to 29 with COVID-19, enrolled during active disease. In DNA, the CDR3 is TGTGCCATCAGTGGGACTAGCGGGAGGGCCAACAATGAGCAGTTCTTC. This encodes CAISGTSGRANNEQFF.